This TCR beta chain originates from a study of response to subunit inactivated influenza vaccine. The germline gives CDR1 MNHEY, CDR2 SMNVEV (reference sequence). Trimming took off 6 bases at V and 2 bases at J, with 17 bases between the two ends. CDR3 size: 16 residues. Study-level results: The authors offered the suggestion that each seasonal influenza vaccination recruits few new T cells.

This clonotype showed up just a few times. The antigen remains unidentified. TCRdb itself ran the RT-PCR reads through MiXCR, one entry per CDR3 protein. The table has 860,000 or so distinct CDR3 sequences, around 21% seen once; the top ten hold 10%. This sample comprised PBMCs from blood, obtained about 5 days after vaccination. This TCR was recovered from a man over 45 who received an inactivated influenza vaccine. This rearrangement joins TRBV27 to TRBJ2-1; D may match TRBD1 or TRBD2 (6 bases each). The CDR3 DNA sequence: TGTGCCAGCAGCCCCTTGCGGGACACGACCTACAATGAGCAGTTCTTC. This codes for CASSPLRDTTYNEQFF.